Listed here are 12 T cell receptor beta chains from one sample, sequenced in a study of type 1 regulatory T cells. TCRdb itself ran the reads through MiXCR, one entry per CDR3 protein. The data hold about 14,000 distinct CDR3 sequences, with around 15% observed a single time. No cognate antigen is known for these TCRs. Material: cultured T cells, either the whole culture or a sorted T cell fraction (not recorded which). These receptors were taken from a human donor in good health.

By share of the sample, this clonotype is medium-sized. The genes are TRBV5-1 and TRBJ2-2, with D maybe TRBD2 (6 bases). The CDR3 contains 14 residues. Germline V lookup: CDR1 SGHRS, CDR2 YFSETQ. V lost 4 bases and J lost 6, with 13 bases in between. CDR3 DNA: TGCGCCAGCAGCAGGAGGGTCGATTCCGGGGAGCTGTTTTTT. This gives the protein CASSRRVDSGELFF.

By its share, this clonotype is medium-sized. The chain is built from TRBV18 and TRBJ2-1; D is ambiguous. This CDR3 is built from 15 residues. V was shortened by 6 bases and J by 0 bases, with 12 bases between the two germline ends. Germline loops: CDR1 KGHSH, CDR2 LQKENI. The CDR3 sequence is CASSPILSSYNEQFF. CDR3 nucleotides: TGTGCCAGCTCGCCGATATTGAGCTCCTACAATGAGCAGTTCTTC.

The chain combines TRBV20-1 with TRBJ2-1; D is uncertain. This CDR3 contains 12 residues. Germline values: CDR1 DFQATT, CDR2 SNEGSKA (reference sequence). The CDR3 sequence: CSTNAPNNEQFF. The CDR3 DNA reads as TGCAGCACTAACGCCCCGAACAATGAGCAGTTCTTC.

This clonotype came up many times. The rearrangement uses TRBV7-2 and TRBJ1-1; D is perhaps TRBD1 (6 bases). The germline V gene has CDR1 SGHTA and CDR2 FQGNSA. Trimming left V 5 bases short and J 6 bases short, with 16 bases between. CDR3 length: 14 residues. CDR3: CASSTQSGEPEAFF. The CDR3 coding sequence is TGTGCCAGCAGCACCCAGTCAGGGGAACCTGAAGCTTTCTTT.

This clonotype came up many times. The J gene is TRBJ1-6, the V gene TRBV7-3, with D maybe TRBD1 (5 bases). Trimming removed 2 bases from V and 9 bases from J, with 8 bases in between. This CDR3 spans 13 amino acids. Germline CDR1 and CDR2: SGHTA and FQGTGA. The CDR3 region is CASSLGQGSPLHF. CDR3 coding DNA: TGTGCCAGCAGCTTAGGGCAGGGTTCACCCCTCCACTTT.

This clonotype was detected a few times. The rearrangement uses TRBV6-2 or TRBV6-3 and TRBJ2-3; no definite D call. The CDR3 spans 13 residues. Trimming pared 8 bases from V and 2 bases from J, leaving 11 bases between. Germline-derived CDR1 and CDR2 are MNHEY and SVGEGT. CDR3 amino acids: CASAERFTDTQYF. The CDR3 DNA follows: TGTGCCAGCGCGGAGAGATTCACAGATACGCAGTATTTT.

The CDR3 loop reads CASSKAGVGDYLWNEQFF. The CDR3, as DNA: TGTGCCAGCAGCAAAGCGGGCGTGGGGGACTACCTATGGAATGAGCAGTTCTTC. The J gene is TRBJ2-1, the V gene TRBV21-1; the D call TRBD2 from the table was never checked on the DNA. TRBV21-1 is a known pseudogene. The CDR3 runs to 18 residues.

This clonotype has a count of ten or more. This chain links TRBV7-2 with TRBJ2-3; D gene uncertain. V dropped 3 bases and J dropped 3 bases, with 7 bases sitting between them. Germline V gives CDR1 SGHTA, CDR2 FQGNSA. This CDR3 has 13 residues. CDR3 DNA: TGTGCCAGCAGCTTTTTAAGGACAGATACGCAGTATTTT. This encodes CASSFLRTDTQYF.

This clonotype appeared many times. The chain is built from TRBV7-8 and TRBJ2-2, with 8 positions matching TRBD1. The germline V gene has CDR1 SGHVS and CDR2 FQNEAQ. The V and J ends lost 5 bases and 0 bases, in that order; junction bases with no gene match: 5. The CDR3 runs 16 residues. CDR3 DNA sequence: TGTGCCAGCAGCGAACAGGGGGGTGCGAACACCGGGGAGCTGTTTTTT. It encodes CASSEQGGANTGELFF.

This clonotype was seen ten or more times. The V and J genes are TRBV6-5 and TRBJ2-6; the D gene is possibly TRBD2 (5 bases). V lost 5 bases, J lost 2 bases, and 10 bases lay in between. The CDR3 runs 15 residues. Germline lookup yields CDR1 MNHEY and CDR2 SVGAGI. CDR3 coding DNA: TGTGCCAGCAGTCCGGGAAGTACTGGGGCCAACGTCCTGACTTTC. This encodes CASSPGSTGANVLTF.

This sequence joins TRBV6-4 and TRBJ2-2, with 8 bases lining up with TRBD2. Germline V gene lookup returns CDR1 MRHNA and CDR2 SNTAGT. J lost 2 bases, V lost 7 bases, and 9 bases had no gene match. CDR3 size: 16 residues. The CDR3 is CASKWNSGTNTGELFF. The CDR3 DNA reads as TGTGCCAGCAAGTGGAATAGCGGGACTAACACCGGGGAGCTGTTTTTT.

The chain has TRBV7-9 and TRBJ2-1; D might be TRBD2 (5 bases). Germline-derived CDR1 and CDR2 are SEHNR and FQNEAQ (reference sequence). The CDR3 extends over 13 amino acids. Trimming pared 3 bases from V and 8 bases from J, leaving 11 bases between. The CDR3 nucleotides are TGTGCCAGCAGCTTGATCTCCGGGGATGAGCAGTTCTTC. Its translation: CASSLISGDEQFF.